The 16 T cell receptor beta chains below come from one sample, sequenced in a study of response to subunit inactivated influenza vaccine. A single record per CDR3 protein comes from TCRdb applying MiXCR to the RT-PCR reads. The repertoire holds about 540,000 distinct CDR3 sequences, with roughly 23% as singletons. This sample also belongs to another study, concerning T cells expressing NK-cell markers. Per that study: What made the TCR beta cDNA was 5'RACE template switching with UMIs.

The sample was CD4+ T cells sorted from PBMCs, taken roughly 13 days after vaccination. The receptors originated from a man over 45 who received an inactivated influenza vaccine.

This clonotype was recorded only once. The V gene is TRBV30, the J gene TRBJ1-2, with D tentatively TRBD1 (5 bases). Germline V gene sequence: CDR1 GTSNPN, CDR2 SVGIG (reference sequence). This CDR3 has 13 amino acids. Trimming pared 3 bases from V and 8 bases from J, leaving 16 bases between. For the CDR3, the DNA is TGTGCCTGGAGGTCAATGCGGGGACCCGGCTACACCTTC. Its protein is CAWRSMRGPGYTF.

This clonotype came up a few times. The J gene is TRBJ1-5, the V gene TRBV6-2 or TRBV6-3, with D unresolved. The CDR3 runs 12 residues. Germline CDR1 is MNHEY and CDR2 is SVGEGT. V lost 2 bases and J 7 bases, leaving 6 bases between the germline ends. The CDR3 DNA reads as TGTGCCAGCAGTTACCCCTGGCAGCCCCAGCATTTT. Protein: CASSYPWQPQHF.

This chain uses TRBV20-1 with TRBJ1-5; no firm D call. CDR3 length equals 14 residues. CDR1 and CDR2 from the germline V gene are DFQATT and SNEGSKA (reference sequence). V was shortened by 3 bases and J by 5 bases, with 14 bases between the two germline ends. This CDR3 is CSASPGSGDQPQHF. The CDR3, as DNA: TGCAGTGCTAGCCCCGGGTCCGGCGATCAGCCCCAGCATTTT.

The gene calls are TRBV7-2 and TRBJ1-2; D gene ambiguous. Germline CDR1 SGHTA, CDR2 FQGNSA. Trimming removed 0 bases at V and 8 bases at J, with 10 bases between. This CDR3 region has 13 residues. The CDR3 reads CASSLARVVGYTF. For the CDR3, the DNA is TGTGCCAGCAGCTTAGCGAGGGTAGTCGGCTACACCTTC.

This chain joins TRBV20-1 and TRBJ2-7; no clear D. CDR3 length: 11 amino acids. V lost 6 bases and J lost 6, with 12 bases in between. Germline V gene lookup returns CDR1 DFQATT and CDR2 SNEGSKA (reference sequence). This CDR3 reads CSAPDQSEQYF. CDR3 nucleotide sequence: TGCAGTGCCCCTGATCAGAGCGAGCAGTACTTC.

This clonotype was recorded a few times. V and J are TRBV7-2 and TRBJ2-3, with D possibly called TRBD1 or TRBD2 (6 bases each). V shed 1 base and J shed 1 base, with 15 bases lying between them. The CDR3 loop spans 17 amino acids. CDR1 and CDR2 (germline): SGHTA, FQGNSA. CDR3 sequence (DNA): TGTGCCAGCAGCTTAGTGGAGGGGGTGGTGGGCACAGATACGCAGTATTTT. This gives the protein CASSLVEGVVGTDTQYF.

The chain links TRBV18 to TRBJ2-7; D ambiguous. The germline V and J ends were trimmed by 3 bases and 8 bases, with 17 bases remaining between them. The V gene's germline CDR1 is KGHSH and CDR2 LQKENI. The CDR3 covers 14 residues. CDR3 amino acids: CASSPPGTGRKQYF. DNA for the CDR3: TGTGCCAGCTCACCCCCAGGTACGGGCCGGAAGCAGTACTTC.

This clonotype was detected a few times. J is TRBJ2-1 and V is TRBV7-2; the D is unclear. The V gene's germline CDR1 is SGHTA and CDR2 FQGNSA. The V end was cut by 5 bases, the J end by 3 bases, with 11 bases between. This CDR3 spans 14 amino acids. In DNA, the CDR3 is TGTGCCAGCAGCACCCCTAACCTCTACAATGAGCAGTTCTTC. Translated: CASSTPNLYNEQFF. The whole variable domain, remainder taken from reference TRBV7-2 and TRBJ2-1, is GAGVSQSPSNKVTEKGKDVELRCDPISGHTALYWYRQSLGQGLEFLIYFQGNSAPDKSGLPSDRFSAERTGGSVSTLTIQRTQQEDSAVYLCASSTPNLYNEQFFGPGTRLTVL.

The chain uses TRBV15 and TRBJ2-7; 10 bases align to TRBD2. This CDR3 region has 14 residues. J gave up 5 bases and V 5 bases, and 6 bases lay outside the gene matches. CDR1 is LNHNV, CDR2 YYDKDF, per germline (reference sequence). In DNA, the CDR3 is TGTGCCACCAGCGTTATAGCGGGAGGAAACGAGCAGTACTTC. Translated: CATSVIAGGNEQYF.

A few counts support this clonotype. The chain carries TRBV6-6 and TRBJ1-1; TRBD1 agrees at 8 bases. Trimming cost V 4 bases and J 4 bases; bases outside gene matches: 2. This CDR3 has 13 amino acids. Germline V gives CDR1 MNHNY, CDR2 SVGAGI (reference sequence). The CDR3, as DNA: TGTGCCAGCAGTTGGGACAGGCCCACTGAAGCTTTCTTT. Translated, it gives CASSWDRPTEAFF.

The chain combines TRBV24-1 with TRBJ2-6; D not certain. Trimming removed 2 bases at V and 0 bases at J, with 10 bases between. The CDR3 spans 17 residues. Germline V gives CDR1 KGHDR, CDR2 SFDVKD. The CDR3 coding sequence is TGTGCCACCAGTGATTCCTGGGCAGCCTCTGGGGCCAACGTCCTGACTTTC. This encodes CATSDSWAASGANVLTF.

This clonotype was seen a handful of times. The chain recombines TRBV14 with TRBJ1-6; 8 bases align to TRBD1. The CDR3 is 15 residues long. The trim removed 4 bases at V and 7 bases at J, leaving 6 bases unmatched. Germline values: CDR1 SGHDN, CDR2 FVKESK. CDR3 DNA sequence: TGTGCCAGCAGCCCTCTCGGGACAGGCAATTCACCCCTCCACTTT. Residues: CASSPLGTGNSPLHF. The full variable domain, its missing parts supplied by reference TRBV14 and TRBJ1-6, is EAGVTQFPSHSVIEKGQTVTLRCDPISGHDNLYWYRRVMGKEIKFLLHFVKESKQDESGMPNNRFLAERTGGTYSTLKVQPAELEDSGVYFCASSPLGTGNSPLHFGNGTRLTVT.

The chain employs TRBV28 and TRBJ2-3, with D perhaps matching TRBD2 (6 bases). Germline CDR1 and CDR2: MDHEN and SYDVKM. The V and J ends lost 4 bases and 2 bases respectively, with 10 bases between them. The CDR3 sequence is 14 residues long. CDR3 residues: CASSSGTYTDTQYF. The CDR3 DNA follows: TGTGCCAGCAGTTCTGGGACTTACACAGATACGCAGTATTTT.

Many counts were recorded for this clonotype. The chain is built from TRBV4-3 and TRBJ2-2; TRBD1 matches 7 bases. Germline loops: CDR1 LGHNA, CDR2 YSLEER. V trimming: 4 bases; J trimming: 3 bases; junction bases outside the gene matches: 11. The CDR3 sequence is 17 residues long. The CDR3: CASSPSRDSRYTGELFF. CDR3 nucleotides: TGCGCCAGCAGCCCCAGCCGGGACAGCCGATACACCGGGGAGCTGTTTTTT.

This clonotype has only a few counts. J is TRBJ2-7 and V is TRBV9; possibly TRBD2 for D (6 bases). Trimming removed 0 bases at V and 4 bases at J, with 17 bases between. This CDR3 comprises 16 residues. The germline V gene has CDR1 SGDLS and CDR2 YYNGEE. The CDR3 is CASSVARLPAGYEQYF. CDR3 bases: TGTGCCAGCAGCGTAGCGAGACTCCCGGCGGGATACGAGCAGTACTTC.

The chain employs TRBV7-2 and TRBJ2-7, with 8 bases that match TRBD1. The J segment lost 6 bases and the V segment lost 3 bases, leaving 7 bases of the junction unmatched. This CDR3 comprises 14 residues. From germline, CDR1 is SGHTA and CDR2 FQGNSA. The CDR3 sequence is CASSLSTDRGEQYF. The CDR3 DNA reads TGTGCCAGCAGCTTGTCAACCGACAGGGGCGAGCAGTACTTC.